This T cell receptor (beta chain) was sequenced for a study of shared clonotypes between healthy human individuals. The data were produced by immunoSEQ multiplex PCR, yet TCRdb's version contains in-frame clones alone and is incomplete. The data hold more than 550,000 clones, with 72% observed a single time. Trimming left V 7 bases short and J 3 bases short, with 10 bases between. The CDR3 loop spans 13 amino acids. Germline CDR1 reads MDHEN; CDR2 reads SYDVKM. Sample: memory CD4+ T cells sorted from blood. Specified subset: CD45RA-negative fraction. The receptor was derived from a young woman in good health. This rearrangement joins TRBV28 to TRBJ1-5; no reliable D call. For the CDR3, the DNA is TGTGCCAGCAAACCACATTACAATCAGCCCCAGCATTTT. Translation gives CASKPHYNQPQHF. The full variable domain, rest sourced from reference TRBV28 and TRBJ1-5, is DVKVTQSSRYLVKRTGEKVFLECVQDMDHENMFWYRQDPGLGLRLIYFSYDVKMKEKGDIPEGYSVSREKKERFSLILESASTNQTSMYLCASKPHYNQPQHFGDGTRLSIL.